This TCR beta chain was identified during a study of T cells in Graves' hyperthyroidism and ophthalmopathy. The CDR3 runs 17 residues. Germline CDR1 is DFQATT and CDR2 is SNEGSKA (reference sequence). With V trimmed by 7 bases and J by 0 bases, 7 bases remained unmatched. The source material, RNA transcripts, was used to amplify TCR beta CDR3 regions. The TCR CDR3 first-round RT-PCR relied on the HTBI primer set. TCRdb reprocessed the multiplex PCR reads with MiXCR, giving one entry per CDR3 protein. The sample contains more than 350,000 distinct CDR3 sequences, roughly 15% of which appear only once. This clonotype has a count of ten or more.

The rearrangement links TRBV20-1 to TRBJ2-3; 16 bases are shared with TRBD2. Sequencing was performed on blood. The sequence was collected from a woman aged 25 to 39 with Graves' ophthalmopathy. The chain's CDR3 is CSVPGTSGGASTDTQYF. The CDR3 DNA reads TGCAGTGTCCCCGGGACTAGCGGGGGGGCCAGCACAGATACGCAGTATTTT.